This TCR beta chain was documented in a study of T cells in Graves' hyperthyroidism and ophthalmopathy (dated by TCRdb to the late 2010s). Looking at the study overall: Peripheral blood samples were taken at the time of initial diagnosis, prior to any treatment. A discovery cohort of about 100 patients, about 43 with Graves' ophthalmopathy and about 60 with stable Graves' hyperthyroidism, was used to find distinguishing TCR V-J signatures. Whether ophthalmopathy could be predicted prospectively was tested in an independent validation cohort made up of roughly 20 hyperthyroidism patients plus 17 patients who later progressed to ophthalmopathy. For training and testing, the 95 to 100 patients in the discovery cohort were randomly divided in a 7:3 ratio. In addition, the study compared T-cell repertoires in thyroid tissue and in blood from a handful of Graves' hyperthyroidism patients. After sampling, hyperthyroidism patients received methimazole starting at 30 mg daily, and ophthalmopathy patients received high-dose intravenous methylprednisolone. TCR Vbeta CDR3 sequencing of fewer than 150 peripheral blood samples (over 40 ophthalmopathy, over 70 hyperthyroidism and roughly 17 progressor patients) is reported in the paper. The investigation overall reported the following: In validation, the model predicted progression to ophthalmopathy with over 60% sensitivity and 72% to 85% specificity, a median of 6.5 months before onset. A model built on a 13 V-J signature distinguished ophthalmopathy from stable hyperthyroidism, reaching around 88% sensitivity and about 81% specificity in cross-validation and 80%/75% in testing. No statistical method was used to fix the sample size in advance, and group allocation was not hidden from the investigators. Blood samples also contained most of the expanded thyroid clonotypes (frequency above 0.001), which suggests that blood repertoires may reflect thyroid immune responses.

Stable Graves' hyperthyroidism was defined as the absence of progression to ophthalmopathy over 18 months of follow-up. The hyperthyroidism patients were between 18 and 65 years old and newly diagnosed, with a disease duration of less than 2 months. The study excluded patients with uncontrolled infections, other autoimmune diseases, pregnancy or lactation. Diagnoses relied on clinical symptoms, serum thyroxine and TRAb, thyroid ultrasound and orbital computed tomography. PBMCs were separated from roughly 9.3 ml of fresh peripheral blood using Ficoll-Paque density gradient centrifugation. Total RNA was extracted with Trizol reagent, and quality was checked on an Agilent 2100 Bioanalyzer. V and J lose 5 bases and 2 bases, and a span of 15 bases separates them. Looking up the germline V gene yields CDR1 SGHTA and CDR2 FQGNSA. From cysteine to phenylalanine, the CDR3 is 15 amino acids long. The kept DNA is CDR3 alone, 45 bases in frame from the first base.

TCR beta CDR3 regions were amplified from RNA transcripts. For the first round of RT-PCR on the TCR CDR3, the HTBI primer set was used together with the Qiagen OneStep RT-PCR kit. The libraries were constructed in a second round of multiplex PCR and then size-selected and purified. Libraries were sequenced paired-end with 100 bp reads on an Illumina HiSeq2000. Per the source publication's procedure: Raw data were processed with SOAPnuke, discarding reads with adapters, uncalled bases, mean Phred below 15, or no exact constant-primer or identifier match. COPE v1.2.5 was used to merge high-quality paired reads, and clonotypes were defined as unique nucleotide sequences. Clonotypes were aligned to IMGT TRBV, TRBD and TRBJ reference segments using MiTCR v1.1. The analysis included only V-J combinations with a frequency above 0.0001, which together covered approximately 99% of the repertoires. The TCS score was defined as the ratio of F50 (clonal expansion) to E x V (chaos), calculated using BLOSUM62-based TCRdist between CDR3 peptides within each V-J. Welch's t-statistics and random forest reduced roughly 500 V-J features to 10 to 15, which were used in a naive Bayes classifier (R e1071). TCRdb reanalyzed the raw reads on its own, using fastp at Q25 for trimming and MiXCR for clone calling, and kept in-frame beta chains. Here each entry gathers all rows of one CDR3 protein and keeps the most common genes and DNA. The V and J calls come from TCRdb's annotation, not from the publication. The table for this sample lists approximately 640,000 distinct CDR3 sequences; 15% to 20% of them were counted only once. Jointly, the top ten make up around 3.9% of the sample.

This clonotype showed up many times. This clone's antigen is unknown. Per-base qualities were not stored, and no clone one base away is much larger. The receptor was derived from a woman aged 25 to 39 with Graves' hyperthyroidism. The rearrangement combines TRBV7-2 with TRBJ2-5, with the D gene too uncertain to name. The sample consisted of blood. CDR3 loop: CASSAGPTLQETQYF. The sequence in DNA is TGTGCCAGCAGCGCAGGTCCTACCCTACAAGAGACCCAGTACTTC.